This T cell receptor (beta chain) was identified during a study of blood T cells in healthy people across ages. V gave up 2 bases and J gave up 1 base, with 15 bases separating them. The CDR3 spans 17 residues. Germline CDR1 is SGHTA and CDR2 is FQGNSA. A second roughly 6 to 12 cycle PCR used barcoded and J-beta primers. Each cDNA was tagged by a template-switch adaptor containing 12 random nucleotides. TCRdb processed the 5' RACE reads anew with MiXCR; each CDR3 protein has one entry. The table has around 1,600,000 distinct CDR3 sequences, roughly 43% seen once. Every donor contributed roughly 11 milliliters of peripheral blood by blood draw.

The source of this sequence is a woman younger than 35 in good health. V gene TRBV7-2 combines with J gene TRBJ2-1, with a possible D match to TRBD2 (5 bases). Sequencing was carried out using blood. CDR3 sequence: CASSLRRILLSYNEQFF. The CDR3 DNA is TGTGCCAGCAGCTTAAGGAGGATCCTTTTATCCTACAATGAGCAGTTCTTC.